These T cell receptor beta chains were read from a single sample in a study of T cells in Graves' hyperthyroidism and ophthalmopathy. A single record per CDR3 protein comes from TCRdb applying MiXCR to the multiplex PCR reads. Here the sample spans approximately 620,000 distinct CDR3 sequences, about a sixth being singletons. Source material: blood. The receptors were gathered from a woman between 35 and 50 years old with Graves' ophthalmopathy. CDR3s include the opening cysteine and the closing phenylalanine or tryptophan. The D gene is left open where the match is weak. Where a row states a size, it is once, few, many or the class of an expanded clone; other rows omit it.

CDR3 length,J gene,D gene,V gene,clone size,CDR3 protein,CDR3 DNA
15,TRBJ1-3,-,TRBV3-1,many,CASSPGTAAGNTIYF,TGTGCCAGCAGCCCCGGGACTGCAGCTGGAAACACCATATATTTT
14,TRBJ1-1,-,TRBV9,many,CASSVAGMNTEAFF,TGTGCCAGCAGCGTTGCAGGGATGAACACTGAAGCTTTCTTT
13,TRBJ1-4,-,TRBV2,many,CASSWALTEKLFF,TGTGCCAGCAGTTGGGCCCTGACTGAAAAACTGTTTTTT
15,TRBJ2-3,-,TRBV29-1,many,CSVRNDWNPTDTQYF,TGCAGCGTCCGAAATGACTGGAACCCCACAGATACGCAGTATTTT
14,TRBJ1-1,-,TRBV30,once,CAWRVGSLNTEAFF,TGTGCCTGGAGGGTTGGCAGCTTGAACACTGAAGCTTTCTTT
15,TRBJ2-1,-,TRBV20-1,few,CSARLAGSSYNEQFF,TGCAGTGCTAGGCTTGCGGGCAGCTCCTACAATGAGCAGTTCTTC
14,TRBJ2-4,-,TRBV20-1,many,CSASPKLAKNIQYF,TGCAGTGCTAGTCCGAAGCTAGCCAAAAACATTCAGTACTTC
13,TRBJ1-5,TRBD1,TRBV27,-,CASSLTGVQPQHF,TGTGCCAGCAGCCTCACAGGGGTACAGCCCCAGCATTTT
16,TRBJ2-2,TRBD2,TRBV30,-,CAWSVSLAGKTGELFF,TGTGCCTGGAGTGTAAGCCTAGCGGGGAAGACCGGGGAGCTGTTTTTT
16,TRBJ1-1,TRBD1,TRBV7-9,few,CASSLPGTGANTEAFF,TGTGCCAGCAGCTTACCCGGGACAGGGGCGAACACTGAAGCTTTCTTT
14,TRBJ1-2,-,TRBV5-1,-,CASSLDRGNYGYTF,TGCGCCAGCAGCTTGGATCGGGGTAATTATGGCTACACCTTC
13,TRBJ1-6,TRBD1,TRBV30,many,CAWKTGGNSPLHF,TGTGCCTGGAAGACAGGGGGGAATTCACCCCTCCACTTT
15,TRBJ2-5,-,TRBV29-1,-,CSVAPLRGPQETQYF,TGCAGCGTTGCCCCTCTTCGCGGGCCCCAAGAGACCCAGTACTTC
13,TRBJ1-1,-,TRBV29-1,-,CSVVGSMNTEAFF,TGCAGCGTTGTCGGCAGTATGAACACTGAAGCTTTCTTT
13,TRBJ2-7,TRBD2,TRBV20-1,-,CSARSGVKYEQYF,TGCAGTGCCCGCAGCGGGGTTAAGTACGAGCAGTACTTC
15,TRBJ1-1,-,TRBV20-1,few,CSAPKGDWSDTEAFF,TGCAGTGCCCCGAAGGGGGATTGGAGCGACACTGAAGCTTTCTTT
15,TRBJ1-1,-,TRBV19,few,CASSSPYLTATEAFF,TGTGCCAGTAGTAGCCCGTACTTGACAGCAACTGAAGCTTTCTTT
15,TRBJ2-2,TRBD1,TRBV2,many,CASRIDRVATGELFF,TGTGCCAGCAGGATTGACAGGGTGGCCACCGGGGAGCTGTTTTTT
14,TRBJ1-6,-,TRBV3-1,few,CASSQGPNNSPLHF,TGTGCCAGCAGCCAGGGCCCTAATAATTCACCCCTCCACTTT
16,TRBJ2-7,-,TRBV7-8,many,CASSLATGGIIHEQYF,TGTGCCAGCAGCTTAGCGACGGGCGGGATTATCCACGAGCAGTACTTC
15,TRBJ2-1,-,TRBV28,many,CASRVGVSSYNEQFF,TGTGCCAGCAGGGTAGGGGTTAGCTCCTACAATGAGCAGTTCTTC
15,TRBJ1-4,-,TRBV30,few,CACLRSGVGDEKLFF,TGTGCCTGTTTACGCTCAGGGGTTGGCGATGAAAAACTGTTTTTT